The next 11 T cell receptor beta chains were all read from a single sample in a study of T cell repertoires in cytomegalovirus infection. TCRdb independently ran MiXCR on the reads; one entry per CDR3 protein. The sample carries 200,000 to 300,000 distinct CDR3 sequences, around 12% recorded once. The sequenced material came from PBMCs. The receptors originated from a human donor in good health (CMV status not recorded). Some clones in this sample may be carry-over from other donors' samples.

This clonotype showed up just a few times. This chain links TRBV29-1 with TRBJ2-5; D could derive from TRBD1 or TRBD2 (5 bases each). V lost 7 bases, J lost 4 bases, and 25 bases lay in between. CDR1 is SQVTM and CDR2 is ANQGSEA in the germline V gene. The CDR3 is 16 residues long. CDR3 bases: TGCAGCGGGGCTGGGCAGGGCTTACCGAGGGGAGAGACCCAGTACTTC. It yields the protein CSGAGQGLPRGETQYF.

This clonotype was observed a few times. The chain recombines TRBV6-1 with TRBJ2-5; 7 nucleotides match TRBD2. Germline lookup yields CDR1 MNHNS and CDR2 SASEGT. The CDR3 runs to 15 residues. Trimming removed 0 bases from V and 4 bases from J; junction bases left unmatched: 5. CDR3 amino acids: CASSEAGGRRETQYF. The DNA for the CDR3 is TGTGCCAGCAGTGAAGCGGGCGGGAGAAGAGAGACCCAGTACTTC.

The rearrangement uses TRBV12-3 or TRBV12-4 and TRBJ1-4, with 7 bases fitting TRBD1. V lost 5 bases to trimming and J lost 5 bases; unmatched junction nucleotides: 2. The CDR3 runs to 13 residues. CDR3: CASSETGNEKLFF. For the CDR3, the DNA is TGTGCCAGCAGTGAGACAGGGAATGAAAAACTGTTTTTT.

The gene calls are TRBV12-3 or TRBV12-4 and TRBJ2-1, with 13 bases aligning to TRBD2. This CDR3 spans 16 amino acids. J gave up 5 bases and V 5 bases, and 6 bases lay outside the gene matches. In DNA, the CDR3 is TGTGCCAGCAGTGCGCAGACTAGCGGGGGGCACAATGAGCAGTTCTTC. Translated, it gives CASSAQTSGGHNEQFF.

The CDR3 protein is CASSLQRADQPQHF. The CDR3 nucleotides read TGTGCCAGCTCACTACAAAGGGCCGATCAGCCCCAGCATTTT. This sequence joins TRBV18 and TRBJ1-5, with no clear D. V lost 4 bases and J lost 5, with 12 bases in between. CDR3 length: 14 residues. Germline V gene sequence: CDR1 KGHSH, CDR2 LQKENI. Combining the CDR3 with reference TRBV18 and TRBJ1-5 gives the whole variable domain NAGVMQNPRHLVRRRGQEARLRCSPMKGHSHVYWYRQLPEEGLKFMVYLQKENIIDESGMPKERFSAEFPKEGPSILRIQQVVRGDSAAYFCASSLQRADQPQHFGDGTRLSIL.

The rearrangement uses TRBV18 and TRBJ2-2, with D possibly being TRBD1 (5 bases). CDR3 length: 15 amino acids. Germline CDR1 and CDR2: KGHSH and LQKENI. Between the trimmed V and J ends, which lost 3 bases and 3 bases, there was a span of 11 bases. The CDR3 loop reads CASSPLDRYTGELFF. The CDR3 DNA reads TGTGCCAGCTCACCCCTCGACAGATACACCGGGGAGCTGTTTTTT.

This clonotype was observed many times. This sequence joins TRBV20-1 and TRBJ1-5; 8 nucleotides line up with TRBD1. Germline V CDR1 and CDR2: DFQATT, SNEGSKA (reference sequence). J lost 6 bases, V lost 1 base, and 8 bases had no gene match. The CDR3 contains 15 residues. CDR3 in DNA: TGCAGTGCTAGAGGAGGTGGACAGGGTGCTCAGCCCCAGCATTTT. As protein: CSARGGGQGAQPQHF.

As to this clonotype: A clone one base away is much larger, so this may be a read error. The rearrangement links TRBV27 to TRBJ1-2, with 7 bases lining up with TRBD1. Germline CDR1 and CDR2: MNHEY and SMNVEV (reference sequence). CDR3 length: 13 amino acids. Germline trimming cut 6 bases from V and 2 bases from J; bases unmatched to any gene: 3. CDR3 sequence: CASSNRGNYGYTF. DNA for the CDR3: TGTGCCAGCAGCAACAGGGGAAACTATGGCTACACCTTC.

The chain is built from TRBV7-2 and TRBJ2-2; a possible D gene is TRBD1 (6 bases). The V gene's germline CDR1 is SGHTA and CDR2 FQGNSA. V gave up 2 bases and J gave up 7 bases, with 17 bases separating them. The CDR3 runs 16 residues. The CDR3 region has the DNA TGTGCCAGCAGCTTATTGGTGCAGGGGCGAGGCGGGGAGCTGTTTTTT. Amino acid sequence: CASSLLVQGRGGELFF.

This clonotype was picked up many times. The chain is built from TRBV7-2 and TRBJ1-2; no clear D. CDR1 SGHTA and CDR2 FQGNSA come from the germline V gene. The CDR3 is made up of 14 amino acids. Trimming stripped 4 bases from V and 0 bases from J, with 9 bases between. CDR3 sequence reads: CASSSASSNYGYTF. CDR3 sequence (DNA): TGTGCCAGCAGCTCCGCCTCGTCTAACTATGGCTACACCTTC.

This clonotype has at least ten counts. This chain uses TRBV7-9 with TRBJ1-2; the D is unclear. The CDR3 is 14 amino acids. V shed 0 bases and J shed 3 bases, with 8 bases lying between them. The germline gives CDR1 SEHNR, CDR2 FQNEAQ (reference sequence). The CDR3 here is CASSLAASDYGYTF. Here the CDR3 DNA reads TGTGCCAGCAGCTTAGCCGCGTCGGACTATGGCTACACCTTC. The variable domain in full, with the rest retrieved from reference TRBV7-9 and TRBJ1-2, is DTGVSQNPRHKITKRGQNVTFRCDPISEHNRLYWYRQTLGQGPEFLTYFQNEAQLEKSRLLSDRFSAERPKGSFSTLEIQRTEQGDSAMYLCASSLAASDYGYTFGSGTRLTVV.